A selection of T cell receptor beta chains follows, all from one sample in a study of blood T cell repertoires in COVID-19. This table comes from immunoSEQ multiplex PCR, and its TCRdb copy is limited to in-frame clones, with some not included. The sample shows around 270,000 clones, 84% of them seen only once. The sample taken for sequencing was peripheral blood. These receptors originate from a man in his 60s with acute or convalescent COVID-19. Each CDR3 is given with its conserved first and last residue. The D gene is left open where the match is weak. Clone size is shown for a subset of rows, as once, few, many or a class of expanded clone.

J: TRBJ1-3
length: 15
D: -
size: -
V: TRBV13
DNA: TGTGCCAGCAGCTTGCGGGCCAGCTCTGGAAACACCATATATTTT
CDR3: CASSLRASSGNTIYF

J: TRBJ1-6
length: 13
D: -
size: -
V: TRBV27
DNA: TGTGCCAGCAGTCGTCCAACGGGACACGACCTCCACTTT
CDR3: CASSRPTGHDLHF

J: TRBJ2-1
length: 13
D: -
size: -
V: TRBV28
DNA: TGTGCCAGCAGTTTAGACACTTACAATGAGCAGTTCTTC
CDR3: CASSLDTYNEQFF

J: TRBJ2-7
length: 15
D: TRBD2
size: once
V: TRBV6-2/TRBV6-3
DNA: TGTGCCAGCAGTTACCCGGGACTAGCTGTCTACGAGCAGTACTTC
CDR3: CASSYPGLAVYEQYF

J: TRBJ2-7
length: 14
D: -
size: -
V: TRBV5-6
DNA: TGTGCCAGCAGCTTCCGCCAGGCTACCTACGAGCAGTACTTC
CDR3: CASSFRQATYEQYF

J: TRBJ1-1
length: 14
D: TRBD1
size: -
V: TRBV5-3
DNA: TGTGCCAGAAGCTGGGGGACAGGGAACACTGAAGCTTTCTTT
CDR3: CARSWGTGNTEAFF

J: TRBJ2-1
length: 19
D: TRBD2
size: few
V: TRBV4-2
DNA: TGTGCCAGCAGCCAAGGAGGCGGCACTAGCGGGAGCTCCTACAATGAGCAGTTCTTC
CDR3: CASSQGGGTSGSSYNEQFF

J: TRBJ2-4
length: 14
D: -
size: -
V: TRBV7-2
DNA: TGTGCCAGCAGCGGAGGGGGCGCAGGGCACATTCAGTACTTC
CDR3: CASSGGGAGHIQYF

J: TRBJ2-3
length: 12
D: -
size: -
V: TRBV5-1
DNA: TGCGCCAGCAGCGAATCAGGCGATACGCAGTATTTT
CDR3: CASSESGDTQYF

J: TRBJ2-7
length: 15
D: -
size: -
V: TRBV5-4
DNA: TGTGCCAGCAGCTTGGCCGTATTAGGAGGGAGGGAGCAGTACTTC
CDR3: CASSLAVLGGREQYF

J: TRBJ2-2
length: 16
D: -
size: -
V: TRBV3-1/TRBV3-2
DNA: TGTGCCAGCAGGCTCCACGCGCCTGCGAACACCGGGGAGCTGTTTTTT
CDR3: CASRLHAPANTGELFF

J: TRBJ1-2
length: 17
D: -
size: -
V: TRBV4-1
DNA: TGCGCCAGCAGCCAAGAAGGGGCAGGGCTGCTTGTCGGTGGCTACACCTTC
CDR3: CASSQEGAGLLVGGYTF

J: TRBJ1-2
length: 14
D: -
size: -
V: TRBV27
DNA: TGTGCCAGCAGTTCACAGGGAATGAACTATGGCTACACCTTC
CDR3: CASSSQGMNYGYTF

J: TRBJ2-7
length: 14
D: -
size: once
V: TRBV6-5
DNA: TGTGCCAGCAACACGGCGGGATCCGTGTGGGAGCAGTACTTC
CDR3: CASNTAGSVWEQYF

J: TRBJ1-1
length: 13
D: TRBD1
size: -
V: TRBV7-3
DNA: TGTGCCAGCAGCTCCGCTCTGACAGGGGAAGCTTTCTTT
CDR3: CASSSALTGEAFF

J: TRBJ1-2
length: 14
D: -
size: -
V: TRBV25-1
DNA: TGTGCCAGCACTCGGGGGAGGGGGGAGGCTGGCTACACCTTC
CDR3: CASTRGRGEAGYTF

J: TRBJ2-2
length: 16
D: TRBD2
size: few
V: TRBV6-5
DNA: TGTGCCAGCAGTTCCCCTTCGGGGGGACACACCGGGGAGCTGTTTTTT
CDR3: CASSSPSGGHTGELFF

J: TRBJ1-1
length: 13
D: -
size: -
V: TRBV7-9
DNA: TGTGCCAGCAGCTTCACAGGAGTGACTGAAGCTTTCTTT
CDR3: CASSFTGVTEAFF

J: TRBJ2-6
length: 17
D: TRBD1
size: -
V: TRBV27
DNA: TGTGCCAGCAGTCCGGGACAGGGCCTCTCTGGGGCCAACGTCCTGACTTTC
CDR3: CASSPGQGLSGANVLTF

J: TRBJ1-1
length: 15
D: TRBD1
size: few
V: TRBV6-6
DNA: TGTGCCAGCACCCTCGAGGGGGCAGGCAACACTGAAGCTTTCTTT
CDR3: CASTLEGAGNTEAFF

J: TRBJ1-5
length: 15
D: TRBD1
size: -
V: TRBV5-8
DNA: TGTGCCAGCAGCTCGGACAGGAGTAGCAATCAGCCCCAGCATTTT
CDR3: CASSSDRSSNQPQHF

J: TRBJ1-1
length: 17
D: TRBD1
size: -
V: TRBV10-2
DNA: TGCGCCAGCAGTGCCGCAGCCGGGACAGGGAGGAACACTGAAGCTTTCTTT
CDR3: CASSAAAGTGRNTEAFF

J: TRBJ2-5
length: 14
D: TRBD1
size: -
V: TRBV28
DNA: TGTGCCAGCACCCGACAGGGGGCGCCGGAGACCCAGTACTTC
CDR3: CASTRQGAPETQYF

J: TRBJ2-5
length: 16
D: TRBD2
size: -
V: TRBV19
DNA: TGTGCCAGTAGCTCCAACCCTAGCGGGCGGGGAGAGACCCAGTACTTC
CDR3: CASSSNPSGRGETQYF

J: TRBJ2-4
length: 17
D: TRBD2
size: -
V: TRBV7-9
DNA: TGTGCCAGCAGCTCCGGGACTAGCGGGAGGGGGGAAAACATTCAGTACTTC
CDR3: CASSSGTSGRGENIQYF

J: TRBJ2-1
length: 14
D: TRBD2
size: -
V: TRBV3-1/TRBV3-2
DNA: TGTGCCAGCAGCCAAGGGACTAGTGTCGGTGAGCAGTTCTTC
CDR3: CASSQGTSVGEQFF

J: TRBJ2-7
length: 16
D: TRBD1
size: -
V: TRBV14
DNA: TGTGCCAGCAGCCAAGATCAAGGACAGGAATACTACGAGCAGTACTTC
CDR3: CASSQDQGQEYYEQYF

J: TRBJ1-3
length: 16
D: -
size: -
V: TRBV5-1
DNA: TGCGCCAGCAGCTCGACGACCGGAGGCTCTGGAAACACCATATATTTT
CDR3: CASSSTTGGSGNTIYF

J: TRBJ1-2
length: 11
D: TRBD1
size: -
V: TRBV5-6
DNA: TGTGCCAGCAGCTTCGGGACAGGGGACACCTTC
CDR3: CASSFGTGDTF

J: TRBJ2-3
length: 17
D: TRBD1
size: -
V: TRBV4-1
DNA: TGCGCCAGCAGCCAAGGCTGGGACAGGGACACCACAGATACGCAGTATTTT
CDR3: CASSQGWDRDTTDTQYF

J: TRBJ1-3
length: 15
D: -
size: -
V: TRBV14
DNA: TGTGCCAGCAGCCAAGGACGGAGCTCTGGAAACACCATATATTTT
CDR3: CASSQGRSSGNTIYF

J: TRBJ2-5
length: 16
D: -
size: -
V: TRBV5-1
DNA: TGCGCCAGCAGCCGAGTTGGGAGTCTGCGGGGTGAGACCCAGTACTTC
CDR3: CASSRVGSLRGETQYF

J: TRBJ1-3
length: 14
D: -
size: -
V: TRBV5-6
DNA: TGTGCCAGCAGCCCTGGACAGCAGGAAGTCACCATATATTTT
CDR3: CASSPGQQEVTIYF

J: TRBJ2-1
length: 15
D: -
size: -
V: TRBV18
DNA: TGTGCCGGCTCACCACAGGAGGGCTCCTACAATGAGCAGTTCTTC
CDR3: CAGSPQEGSYNEQFF

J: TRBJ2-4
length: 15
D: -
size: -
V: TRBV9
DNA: TGTGCCAGCAGCGCCCCGGCGGGAGCCAAAAACATTCAGTACTTC
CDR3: CASSAPAGAKNIQYF

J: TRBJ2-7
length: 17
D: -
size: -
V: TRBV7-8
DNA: TGTGCCAGCAGCTTAGCGTTAGGAGGCTCGTGGGGCTACGAGCAGTACTTC
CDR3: CASSLALGGSWGYEQYF

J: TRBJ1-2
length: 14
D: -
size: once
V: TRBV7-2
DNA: TGTGCCAGCAGCCCCCCCGCAGGCCAATATGGCTACACCTTC
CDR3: CASSPPAGQYGYTF

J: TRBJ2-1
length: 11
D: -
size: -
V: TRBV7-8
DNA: TGTGCCAGCAGCCCTCACAATGAGCAGTTCTTC
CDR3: CASSPHNEQFF

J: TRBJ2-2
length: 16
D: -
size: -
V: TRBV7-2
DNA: TGTGCCAGCAGCCCCATGACAGGTGTGAGCACCGGGGAGCTGTTTTTT
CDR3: CASSPMTGVSTGELFF

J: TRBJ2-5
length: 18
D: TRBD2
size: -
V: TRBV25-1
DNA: TGTGCCAGCAGTAACCTTGGGGTAGCGGGATCATTCCAAGAGACCCAGTACTTC
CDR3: CASSNLGVAGSFQETQYF

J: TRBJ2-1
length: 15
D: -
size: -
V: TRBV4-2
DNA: TGTGCCAGCAGCCTCGACGGGGAGGTGTACAATGAGCAGTTCTTC
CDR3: CASSLDGEVYNEQFF

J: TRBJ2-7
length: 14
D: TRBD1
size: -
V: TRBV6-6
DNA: TGTGCCAGCGGGAGGGACAGGGGGTGGAACGAGCAGTACTTC
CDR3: CASGRDRGWNEQYF

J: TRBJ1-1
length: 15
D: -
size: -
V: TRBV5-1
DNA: TGCGCCAGCAGCTTGGTACAAGCGGGGCCTACTGAAGCTTTCTTT
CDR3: CASSLVQAGPTEAFF

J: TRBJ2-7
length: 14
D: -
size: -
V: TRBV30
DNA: TGTGCCTGGAGCGACAAGCATGCGAGGGACGAGCAGTACTTC
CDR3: CAWSDKHARDEQYF

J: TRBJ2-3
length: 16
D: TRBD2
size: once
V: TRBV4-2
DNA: TGTGCCAGCAGTCCGGGGGGGGCGGCTAGCACAGATACGCAGTATTTT
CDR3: CASSPGGAASTDTQYF

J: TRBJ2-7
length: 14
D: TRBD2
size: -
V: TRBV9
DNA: TGTGCCAGCAGTCGATGGGAGGGAGACTACGAGCAGTACTTC
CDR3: CASSRWEGDYEQYF

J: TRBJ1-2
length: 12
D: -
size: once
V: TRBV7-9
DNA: TGTGCCAGCAGCCGCGACAGATATGGCTACACCTTC
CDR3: CASSRDRYGYTF

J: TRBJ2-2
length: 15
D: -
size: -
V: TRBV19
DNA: TGTGCCAGTACCCGAAACCCACAGTACACCGGGGAGCTGTTTTTT
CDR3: CASTRNPQYTGELFF